Below, 30 T cell receptor beta chains from the same sample are listed, as sequenced in a study of cytomegalovirus exposure and HLA in healthy donors (dated by TCRdb to between 2016 and 2019). The library was made by the immunoSEQ multiplex PCR assay. For the multiplex PCR, a mixture combining 60 forward primers for TCR Vbeta segments and 13 reverse primers for TCR Jbeta segments was used. What TCRdb holds here is the immuneACCESS table cut down to in-frame rearrangements. Part of the clones is not present; checked against another copy, under half of the missing clones reflect an unresolved V gene, and the others are unexplained. The sample table records around 88,000 clones; around two thirds of these occur just once. Under 2% of the sample comes from the top ten. Material: PBMCs. These receptor sequences come from a male donor in good health and CMV-seronegative.

The V call is TRBV27, the J call TRBJ2-7, with TRBD2 matching 7 bases. Germline-derived CDR1 and CDR2 are MNHEY and SMNVEV (reference sequence). The V gene end was trimmed by 3 bases and the J gene end by 6 bases; junction bases not matched to a gene: 8. This CDR3 spans 14 amino acids. The CDR3 DNA reads as TGTGCCAGCAGTTTGGGCGGGAGATCGGGCGAGCAGTACTTC. Its protein product is CASSLGGRSGEQYF.

V usage is TRBV27 and J usage is TRBJ2-7; perhaps TRBD2 as D (5 bases). Trimming left V 4 bases short and J 2 bases short, with 9 bases between. Germline V gene sequence: CDR1 MNHEY, CDR2 SMNVEV (reference sequence). This CDR3 contains 13 residues. CDR3 DNA sequence: TGTGCCAGCAGTTCTGACGGGACCTACGAGCAGTACTTC. Amino acid sequence: CASSSDGTYEQYF.

The genes are TRBV27 and TRBJ2-7; D is possibly TRBD2 (6 bases). The CDR3 covers 14 residues. The ends were cut back, 3 bases at V and 3 bases at J, with 12 bases in the middle. The V gene's germline CDR1 is MNHEY and CDR2 SMNVEV (reference sequence). CDR3 bases: TGTGCCAGCAGTTTTTTCGGGGGAAACTACGAGCAGTACTTC. This gives the protein CASSFFGGNYEQYF.

The chain couples TRBV19 to TRBJ1-2; 12 nucleotides match TRBD1. V trimming: 7 bases; J trimming: 5 bases; junction bases outside the gene matches: 8. This CDR3 is 15 amino acids long. Germline CDR1 LNHDA, CDR2 SQIVND (reference sequence). The chain's CDR3 is CASKQGTGGAYGYTF. The CDR3 DNA sequence: TGTGCCAGTAAACAAGGGACAGGGGGCGCTTATGGCTACACCTTC.

As concerns this clone: A junction end diverges from the germline sequence, so it may reflect a read error. The chain employs TRBV4-3 and TRBJ1-5; a possible D gene is TRBD1 (6 bases). Looked up from germline, CDR1 is LGHNA and CDR2 is YSLEER. This CDR3 has 14 amino acids. The CDR3: CASSQEVGPWGLNF. In DNA form, the CDR3 reads TGCGCCAGCAGCCAAGAAGTCGGCCCTTGGGGGCTGAATTTT.

J is TRBJ1-5 and V is TRBV28, with D hard to call. V lost 3 bases to trimming and J lost 9 bases, with 9 bases between them. Per the germline V gene, CDR1 is MDHEN and CDR2 is SYDVKM. The CDR3 covers 12 residues. DNA of the CDR3: TGTGCCAGCAGTTTCCGGGGAGGGCCCCAGCATTTT. Amino acid sequence: CASSFRGGPQHF.

V and J are TRBV27 and TRBJ2-1; TRBD2 aligns across 9 bases. This CDR3 has 15 amino acids. Germline loops: CDR1 MNHEY, CDR2 SMNVEV (reference sequence). After removal of 7 bases from V and 6 bases from J, the junction contained 10 bases not matched to a gene. The DNA of the CDR3 is TGTGCCAGCAATCGCGGGAGGGCAATGTCCAATGAGCAGTTCTTC. It encodes CASNRGRAMSNEQFF.

The chain links TRBV30 to TRBJ2-7, with TRBD2 identical over 12 bases. J was trimmed by 0 bases and V by 1 base; bases with no gene match: 13. The germline V gene encodes CDR1 GTSNPN and CDR2 SVGIG (reference sequence). The CDR3 length is 19 residues. The CDR3 DNA reads as TGTGCCTGGAGTGGAGTAAGTAGACGGACTAGCGGGATCTCCTACGAGCAGTACTTC. Encoded protein: CAWSGVSRRTSGISYEQYF.

The rearrangement uses TRBV4-1 and TRBJ2-7; D may be TRBD2 (6 bases). Trimming removed 1 base from V and 3 bases from J, with 13 bases in between. Germline-derived CDR1 and CDR2 are MGHRA and YSYEKL. The CDR3 length is 15 residues. In DNA, the CDR3 is TGCGCCAGCAGCCAAGTTGGGGGGAAAAACTACGAGCAGTACTTC. Encoded protein: CASSQVGGKNYEQYF.

This clone has a handful of counts. The rearrangement links TRBV4-3 to TRBJ2-7; TRBD1 aligns across 7 bases. Trimming at V came to 3 bases and at J to 1 base, leaving 6 bases not matched to a gene. The V gene's germline CDR1 is LGHNA and CDR2 YSLEER. The CDR3 extends over 15 amino acids. The DNA of the CDR3 is TGCGCCAGCAGCCAGGCCCCGGGACAGTCCTACGAGCAGTACTTC. Protein product: CASSQAPGQSYEQYF.

The chain couples TRBV7-9 to TRBJ1-2, with D possibly TRBD1 on 5 matching bases. The CDR3 contains 13 residues. V lost 5 bases to trimming and J lost 5 bases, with 12 bases between them. Per the germline V gene, CDR1 is SEHNR and CDR2 is FQNEAQ (reference sequence). As DNA, the CDR3 is TGTGCCAGCAGCCGTGACAGACCTTATGGCTACACCTTC. It encodes CASSRDRPYGYTF.

V is TRBV27 and J is TRBJ2-5, with D possibly matching TRBD2 (5 bases). Germline lookup yields CDR1 MNHEY and CDR2 SMNVEV (reference sequence). V lost 5 bases to trimming and J lost 3 bases, with 10 bases between them. The CDR3 runs 13 residues. CDR3 loop: CASSKRGEETQYF. CDR3 nucleotides: TGTGCCAGCAGTAAACGGGGTGAAGAGACCCAGTACTTC.

The V and J genes are TRBV7-6 and TRBJ1-1; TRBD1 aligns across 12 bases. V lost 4 bases, J lost 2 bases, and 2 bases stayed unmatched. The CDR3 runs 15 residues. Per germline, CDR1 SGHVS and CDR2 FNYEAQ. The CDR3 coding sequence is TGTGCCAGCAGCTCGGGGACAGGGGGCAACACTGAAGCTTTCTTT. Its protein is CASSSGTGGNTEAFF.

The chain joins TRBV15 to TRBJ2-7, with 10 bases aligning to TRBD2. CDR1 is LNHNV, CDR2 YYDKDF, per germline (reference sequence). V shed 4 bases, J shed 2 bases, and the junction held 8 bases outside the gene matches. There are 16 residues in the CDR3. Written as DNA, the CDR3 is TGTGCCACCAGCATTGGGACTAGCGAGGTAACCTACGAGCAGTACTTC. As protein: CATSIGTSEVTYEQYF.

The chain joins TRBV9 to TRBJ2-2; weak D call: TRBD1 (6 bases). CDR1 SGDLS and CDR2 YYNGEE come from the germline V gene. The V end was cut by 0 bases, the J end by 6 bases, with 12 bases between. The CDR3 sequence is 15 residues long. CDR3 protein: CASSVGSGVSGELFF. Here the CDR3 DNA reads TGTGCCAGCAGCGTAGGATCAGGGGTATCCGGGGAGCTGTTTTTT.

The chain has TRBV2 and TRBJ2-5, with 10 bases matching TRBD1. Germline CDR1 SNHLY, CDR2 FYNNEI. Losses at the gene ends were 5 bases for V and 5 bases for J; bases not matched to a gene: 8. This CDR3 has 15 residues. CDR3: CASSSLGQGLETQYF. The CDR3 nucleotides read TGTGCCAGCAGTTCCCTGGGACAGGGGCTGGAGACCCAGTACTTC.

The rearrangement uses TRBV11-2 and TRBJ1-1; 7 nucleotides line up with TRBD1. This CDR3 contains 14 residues. Germline CDR1 is SGHAT and CDR2 is FQNNGV. V lost 5 bases and J lost 1; bases outside the gene matches: 4. The CDR3 nucleotides read TGTGCCAGCAGCGGGTACAGGGGGAACACTGAAGCTTTCTTT. Translating gives CASSGYRGNTEAFF.

CDR3 sequence (DNA): TGTGCCAGCAGCTTAGCGTATACAGGGTACCAAGAGACCCAGTACTTC. It translates to CASSLAYTGYQETQYF. The gene calls are TRBV7-7 and TRBJ2-5; tentative D call: TRBD1 (6 bases). Trimming shortened V by 0 bases and J by 0 bases, and 11 bases separated the two germline ends. This CDR3 has 16 residues. Germline V gives CDR1 SSHAT, CDR2 FNYEAQ (reference sequence). The full variable domain, rest sourced from reference TRBV7-7 and TRBJ2-5, is GAGVSQSPRYKVTKRGQDVTLRCDPISSHATLYWYQQALGQGPEFLTYFNYEAQPDKSGLPSDRFSAERPEGSISTLTIQRTEQRDSAMYRCASSLAYTGYQETQYFGPGTRLLVL.

This clone has just a few counts. The chain is built from TRBV9 and TRBJ2-1; 7 bases line up with TRBD2. The germline V gene encodes CDR1 SGDLS and CDR2 YYNGEE. Unmatched junction bases numbered 15, after V lost 4 bases and J lost 8 bases. The CDR3 extends over 16 amino acids. For the CDR3, the DNA is TGTGCCAGCAGCTTCCTAGGCGGGAGCGGGTCCGATGAGCAGTTCTTC. This gives the protein CASSFLGGSGSDEQFF.

This clone was counted once. The genes are TRBV28 and TRBJ1-1; D is uncertain. The CDR3 loop spans 14 amino acids. The germline V and J ends were trimmed by 2 bases and 1 base, with 8 bases remaining between them. Germline CDR1 reads MDHEN; CDR2 reads SYDVKM. CDR3 bases: TGTGCCAGCAGTTTAAGCTCAGGGAACACTGAAGCTTTCTTT. Amino acids: CASSLSSGNTEAFF.

This chain joins TRBV2 and TRBJ2-5, with a possible D match to TRBD2 (6 bases). The J call is uncertain, as TRBJ2-7 better fits the DNA end. This CDR3 is 13 amino acids long. From germline, CDR1 is SNHLY and CDR2 FYNNEI. CDR3 protein: CASSERREYEQYF. DNA for the CDR3: TGTGCCAGCAGTGAAAGGCGGGAATACGAGCAGTACTTC.

The gene calls are TRBV7-3 and TRBJ2-5, with 10 bases matching TRBD2. This CDR3 has 17 residues. Germline CDR1 reads SGHTA; CDR2 reads FQGTGA. V was clipped by 5 bases and J by 5 bases; unmatched bases: 14. The CDR3 sequence is CASSPGGAGGGSETQYF. CDR3 DNA: TGTGCCAGCAGCCCGGGGGGAGCGGGAGGGGGATCTGAGACCCAGTACTTC.

This chain uses TRBV6-1 with TRBJ2-7; 7 bases line up with TRBD1. The CDR3 loop spans 17 amino acids. The germline gives CDR1 MNHNS, CDR2 SASEGT. J lost 1 base, V lost 1 base, and 10 bases had no gene match. The DNA for the CDR3 is TGTGCCAGCAGTGAAGTCCTGTCAGGGGGACCATCCTACGAGCAGTACTTC. Translation: CASSEVLSGGPSYEQYF.

The chain carries TRBV18 and TRBJ2-3, with D tentatively TRBD2 (5 bases). The germline V gene has CDR1 KGHSH and CDR2 LQKENI. The CDR3 spans 14 residues. V lost 5 bases and J 4 bases, leaving 13 bases between the germline ends. The CDR3 loop reads CASSKTRAADTQYF. The CDR3 DNA follows: TGTGCCAGCTCAAAAACAAGAGCGGCAGATACGCAGTATTTT.

The chain combines TRBV7-2 with TRBJ1-5; TRBD1 aligns across 7 bases. The CDR3 loop spans 16 amino acids. J was trimmed by 7 bases and V by 1 base; bases with no gene match: 10. The germline CDR1 and CDR2 sequences are SGHTA and FQGNSA. CDR3 loop: CASSLEGRGVEQPQHF. The CDR3 DNA sequence: TGTGCCAGCAGCTTAGAAGGCAGGGGGGTAGAACAGCCCCAGCATTTT.

The chain uses TRBV6-6 and TRBJ1-1; 11 nucleotides match TRBD1. This CDR3 region has 16 residues. V gave up 5 bases and J gave up 4 bases; unmatched junction bases: 9. CDR1 is MNHNY and CDR2 is SVGAGI in the germline V gene (reference sequence). The CDR3 region has the DNA TGTGCCAGCAGTACTATTACCGGGACAGGGGGCACTGAAGCTTTCTTT. Translated: CASSTITGTGGTEAFF.

J is TRBJ1-5 and V is TRBV7-2; D gene unclear. CDR1 SGHTA and CDR2 FQGNSA come from the germline V gene. There are 14 residues in the CDR3. Trimming stripped 2 bases from V and 5 bases from J, with 10 bases between. The CDR3 DNA is TGTGCCAGCAGCTTACAAGAGCCTTATCAGCCCCAGCATTTT. As protein: CASSLQEPYQPQHF. Based on the CDR3 plus reference TRBV7-2 and TRBJ1-5, the full variable domain is GAGVSQSPSNKVTEKGKDVELRCDPISGHTALYWYRQSLGQGLEFLIYFQGNSAPDKSGLPSDRFSAERTGGSVSTLTIQRTQQEDSAVYLCASSLQEPYQPQHFGDGTRLSIL.

This clone came up a few times. The chain uses TRBV6-6 and TRBJ2-6; maybe TRBD1 (5 bases). CDR3 length: 15 amino acids. V was shortened by 6 bases and J by 0 bases, with 9 bases between the two germline ends. Germline CDR1 MNHNY, CDR2 SVGAGI (reference sequence). The CDR3 protein is CASSSQGSGANVLTF. CDR3 bases: TGTGCCAGCAGCTCCCAGGGCTCTGGGGCCAACGTCCTGACTTTC.

This sequence joins TRBV28 and TRBJ1-2; D is possibly TRBD1 (6 bases). The V end was cut by 1 base, the J end by 0 bases, with 12 bases between. CDR3 length equals 16 residues. Looked up from germline, CDR1 is MDHEN and CDR2 is SYDVKM. The CDR3 DNA sequence: TGTGCCAGCAGTTTATATCGGACAGCAACTAACTATGGCTACACCTTC. Encoded protein: CASSLYRTATNYGYTF.

The chain recombines TRBV28 with TRBJ1-4; D call uncertain. V lost 4 bases to trimming and J lost 10 bases, with 10 bases between them. Germline-derived CDR1 and CDR2 are MDHEN and SYDVKM. This CDR3 has 12 amino acids. The CDR3 is CASSSPGVKLFF. In DNA form, the CDR3 reads TGTGCCAGCAGTTCCCCAGGCGTAAAACTGTTTTTT.